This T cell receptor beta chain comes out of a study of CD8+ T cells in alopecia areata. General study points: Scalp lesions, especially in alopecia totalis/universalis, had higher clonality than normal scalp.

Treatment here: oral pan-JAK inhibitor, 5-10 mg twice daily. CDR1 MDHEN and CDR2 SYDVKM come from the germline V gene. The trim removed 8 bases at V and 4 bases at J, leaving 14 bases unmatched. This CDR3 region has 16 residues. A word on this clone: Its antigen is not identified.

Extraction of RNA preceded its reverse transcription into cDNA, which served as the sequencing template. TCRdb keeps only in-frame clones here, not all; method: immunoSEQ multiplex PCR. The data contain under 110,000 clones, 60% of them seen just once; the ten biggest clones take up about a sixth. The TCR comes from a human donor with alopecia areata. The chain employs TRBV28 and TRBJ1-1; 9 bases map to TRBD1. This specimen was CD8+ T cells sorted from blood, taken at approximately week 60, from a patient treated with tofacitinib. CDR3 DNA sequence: TGTGCCAGCGGCCTGGGACAGGGCTGGGGGCGCACTGAAGCTTTCTTT. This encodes CASGLGQGWGRTEAFF.